This T cell receptor (beta chain) is drawn from a study of blood T cell repertoires in COVID-19. Study-level background: Sources were T cells, B-cell-depleted T cells, or PBMCs; the material itself was cDNA or gDNA.

As concerns this clone: The sample holds other DNA sequences that translate to the same CDR3.

TCRdb's copy holds only in-frame clones and misses some; the assay was immunoSEQ multiplex PCR. The sample has hundreds of thousands of clones, roughly 80% seen once. Sample: peripheral blood. This TCR came from a woman aged 50 to 60 with acute or convalescent COVID-19.

The CDR3: CASSIDREGGQPQHF. CDR3 coding DNA: TGTGCCAGTAGTATAGACCGGGAAGGGGGCCAGCCCCAGCATTTT. This chain links TRBV19 with TRBJ1-5; 7 bases are a match to TRBD1. Trimming removed 0 bases from V and 7 bases from J; junction bases left unmatched: 6. The CDR3 is 15 amino acids. Germline V CDR1 and CDR2: LNHDA, SQIVND (reference sequence). Full variable domain (missing parts from reference TRBV19 and TRBJ1-5): DGGITQSPKYLFRKEGQNVTLSCEQNLNHDAMYWYRQDPGQGLRLIYYSQIVNDFQKGDIAEGYSVSREKKESFPLTVTSAQKNPTAFYLCASSIDREGGQPQHFGDGTRLSIL.